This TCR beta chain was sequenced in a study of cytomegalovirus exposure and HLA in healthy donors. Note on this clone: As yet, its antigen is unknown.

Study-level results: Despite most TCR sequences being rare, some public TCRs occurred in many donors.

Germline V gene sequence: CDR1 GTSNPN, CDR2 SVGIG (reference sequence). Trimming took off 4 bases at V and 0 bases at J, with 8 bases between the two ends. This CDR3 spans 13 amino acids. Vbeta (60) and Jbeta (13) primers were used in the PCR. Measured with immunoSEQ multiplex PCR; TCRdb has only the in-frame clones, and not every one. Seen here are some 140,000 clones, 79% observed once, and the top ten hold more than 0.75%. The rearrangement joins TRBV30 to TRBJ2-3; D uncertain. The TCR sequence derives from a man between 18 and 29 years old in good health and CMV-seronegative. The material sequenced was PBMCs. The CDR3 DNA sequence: TGTGCCTGGATCTCCTCTAGCACAGATACGCAGTATTTT. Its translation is CAWISSSTDTQYF.